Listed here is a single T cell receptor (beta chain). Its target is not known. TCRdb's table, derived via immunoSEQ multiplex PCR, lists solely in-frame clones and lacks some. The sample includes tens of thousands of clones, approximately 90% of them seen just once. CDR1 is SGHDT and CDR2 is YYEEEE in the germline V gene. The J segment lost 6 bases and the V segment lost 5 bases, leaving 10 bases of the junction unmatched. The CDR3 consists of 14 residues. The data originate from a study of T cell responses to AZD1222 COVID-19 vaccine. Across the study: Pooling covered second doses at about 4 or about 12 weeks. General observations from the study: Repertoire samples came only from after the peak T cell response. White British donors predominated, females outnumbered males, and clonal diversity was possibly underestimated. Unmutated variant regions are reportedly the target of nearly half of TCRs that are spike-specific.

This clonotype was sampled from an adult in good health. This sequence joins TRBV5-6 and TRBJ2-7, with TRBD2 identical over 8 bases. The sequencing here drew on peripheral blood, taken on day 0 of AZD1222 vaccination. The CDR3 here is CASSLAGPHLEQYF. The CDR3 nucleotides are TGTGCCAGCAGTTTAGCGGGACCTCATCTCGAGCAGTACTTC.